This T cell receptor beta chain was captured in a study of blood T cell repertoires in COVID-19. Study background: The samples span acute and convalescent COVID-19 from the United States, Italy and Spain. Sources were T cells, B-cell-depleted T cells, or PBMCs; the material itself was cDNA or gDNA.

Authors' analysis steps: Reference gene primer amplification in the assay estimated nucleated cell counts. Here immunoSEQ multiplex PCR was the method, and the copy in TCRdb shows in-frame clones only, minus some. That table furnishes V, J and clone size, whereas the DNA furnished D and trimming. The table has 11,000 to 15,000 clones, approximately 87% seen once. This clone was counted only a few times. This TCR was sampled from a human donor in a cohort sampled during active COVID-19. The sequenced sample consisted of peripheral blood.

The CDR3, as DNA: TGTGCCAGTATCGACCGGGACAGTGGCTACGAGCAGTACTTC. Protein sequence: CASIDRDSGYEQYF. The V call is TRBV19, the J call TRBJ2-7, with 7 bases lining up with TRBD1. The CDR3 is 14 residues long. After removal of 7 bases from V and 3 bases from J, the junction contained 9 bases not matched to a gene. Per the germline V gene, CDR1 is LNHDA and CDR2 is SQIVND (reference sequence).